The clone carrying this TCR beta chain was picked up a small number of times. Its antigen is not identified. This specimen belongs to a study of CD8 T cells in ankylosing spondylitis. Study-level findings and limits: Reportedly, disease-linked clones are significantly enriched in ankylosing spondylitis patients' matched synovial fluid. Prior literature has documented some motif variants in synovial fluid and blood from reactive arthritis. Ankylosing spondylitis blood appeared to be characterized by a TCR beta motif of several highly homologous variants. Researchers report that disease-linked clones proved CD8+ and relatively rare in peripheral blood.

CDR1 MGHRA and CDR2 YSYEKL come from the germline V gene. This CDR3 has 13 amino acids. Trimming left V 4 bases short and J 6 bases short, with 13 bases between. The authors made TCR beta libraries by quantitative 5'-RACE with molecular barcodes. From the 5' RACE reads, TCRdb called clonotypes with MiXCR, one entry per CDR3 protein. The sample consists of under 850,000 distinct CDR3 sequences, around a fifth of them appearing once. The sequenced sample consisted of blood, either unsorted or a sorted T cell fraction (not recorded which). The rearrangement uses TRBV4-1 and TRBJ2-7, with D unclear. The TCR comes from a male donor with ankylosing spondylitis. The CDR3 nucleotides are TGCGCCAGCAGCCCAGGCTTCGGGCTCGAGCAGTACTTC. Protein: CASSPGFGLEQYF.